This T cell receptor beta chain was retrieved from a study of blood T cell repertoires in COVID-19. Cohort assignment relied on participant-reported clinical history. From germline, CDR1 is SGHTA and CDR2 FQGTGA. The ends lost 5 bases at V and 4 bases at J; junction bases unmatched: 8. The length of the CDR3 is 15 residues. Using immunoSEQ multiplex PCR, the repertoire was profiled, and TCRdb retains in-frame clones only, with some absent. In the table there are about 380,000 clones, 88% of which are singletons. V is TRBV7-3 and J is TRBJ1-2; 9 nucleotides agree with TRBD1. What was sequenced was PBMCs or T cells enriched from blood (not recorded which). This clonotype was sampled from a woman aged 18-30 years who had recovered from COVID-19. The DNA of the CDR3 is TGTGCCAGCAGCACCACAGGGGGCTCTAGCTATGGCTACACCTTC. It specifies CASSTTGGSSYGYTF. Using reference TRBV7-3 and TRBJ1-2 for the parts outside the CDR3, the full variable domain is GAGVSQTPSNKVTEKGKYVELRCDPISGHTALYWYRQSLGQGPEFLIYFQGTGAADDSGLPNDRFFAVRPEGSVSTLKIQRTERGDSAVYLCASSTTGGSSYGYTFGSGTRLTVV.